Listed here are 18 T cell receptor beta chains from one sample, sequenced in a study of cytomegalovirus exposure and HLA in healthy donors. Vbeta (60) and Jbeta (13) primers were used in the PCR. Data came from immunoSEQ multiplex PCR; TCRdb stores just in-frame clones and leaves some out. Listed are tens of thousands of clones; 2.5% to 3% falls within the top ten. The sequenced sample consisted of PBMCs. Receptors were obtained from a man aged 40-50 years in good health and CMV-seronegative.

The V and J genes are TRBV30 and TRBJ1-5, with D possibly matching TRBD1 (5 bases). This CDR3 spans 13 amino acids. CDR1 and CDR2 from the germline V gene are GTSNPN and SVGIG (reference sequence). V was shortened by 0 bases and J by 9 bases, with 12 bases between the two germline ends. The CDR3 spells CAWSVRGQMPQHF. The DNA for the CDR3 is TGTGCCTGGAGTGTAAGGGGTCAAATGCCCCAGCATTTT.

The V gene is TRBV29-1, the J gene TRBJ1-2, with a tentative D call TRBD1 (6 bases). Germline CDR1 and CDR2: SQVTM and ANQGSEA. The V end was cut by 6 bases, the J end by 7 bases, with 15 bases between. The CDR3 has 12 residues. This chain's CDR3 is CSVEMDRSGYTF. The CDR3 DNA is TGCAGCGTAGAAATGGACAGATCTGGCTACACCTTC.

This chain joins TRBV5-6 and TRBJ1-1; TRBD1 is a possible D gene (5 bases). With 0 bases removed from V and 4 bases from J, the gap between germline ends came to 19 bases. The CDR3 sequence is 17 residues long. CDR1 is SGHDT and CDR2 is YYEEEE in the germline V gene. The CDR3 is CASSLVAGGTTITEAFF. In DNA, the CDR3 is TGTGCCAGCAGCTTGGTAGCGGGGGGGACTACGATCACTGAAGCTTTCTTT.

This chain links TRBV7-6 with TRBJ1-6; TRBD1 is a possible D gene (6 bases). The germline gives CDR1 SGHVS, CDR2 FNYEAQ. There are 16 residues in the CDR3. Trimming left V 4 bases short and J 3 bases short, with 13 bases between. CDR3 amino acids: CASSSQGEGYNSPLHF. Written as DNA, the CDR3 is TGTGCCAGCAGCTCACAGGGCGAGGGCTATAATTCACCCCTCCACTTT.

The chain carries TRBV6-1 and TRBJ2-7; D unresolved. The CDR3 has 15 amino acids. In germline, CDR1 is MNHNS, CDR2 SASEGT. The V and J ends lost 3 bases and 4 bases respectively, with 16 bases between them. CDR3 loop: CASSEAFDGEYEQYF. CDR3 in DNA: TGTGCCAGCAGTGAGGCTTTTGACGGAGAATACGAGCAGTACTTC.

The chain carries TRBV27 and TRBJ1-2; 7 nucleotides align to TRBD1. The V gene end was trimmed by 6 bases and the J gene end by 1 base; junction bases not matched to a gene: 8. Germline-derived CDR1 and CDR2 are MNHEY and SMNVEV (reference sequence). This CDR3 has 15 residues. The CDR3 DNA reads TGTGCCAGCAGCCTGACAGGGCTTGTTAACTATGGCTACACCTTC. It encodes CASSLTGLVNYGYTF.

CDR3 in amino acids: CATRGAGELFF. For the CDR3, the DNA is TGTGCCACCAGAGGGGCCGGGGAGCTGTTTTTT. The chain is built from TRBV15 and TRBJ2-2; possibly TRBD1 for D (5 bases). Germline CDR1 is LNHNV and CDR2 is YYDKDF (reference sequence). The CDR3 sequence is 11 residues long. Trimming removed 6 bases from V and 6 bases from J, with 5 bases in between.

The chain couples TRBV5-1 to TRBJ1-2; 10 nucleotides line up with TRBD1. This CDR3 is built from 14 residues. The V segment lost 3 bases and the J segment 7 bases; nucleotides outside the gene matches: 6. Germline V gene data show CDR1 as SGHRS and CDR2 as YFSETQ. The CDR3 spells CASSSEDRGIGYTF. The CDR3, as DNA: TGCGCCAGCAGCTCGGAGGACAGGGGGATTGGCTACACCTTC.

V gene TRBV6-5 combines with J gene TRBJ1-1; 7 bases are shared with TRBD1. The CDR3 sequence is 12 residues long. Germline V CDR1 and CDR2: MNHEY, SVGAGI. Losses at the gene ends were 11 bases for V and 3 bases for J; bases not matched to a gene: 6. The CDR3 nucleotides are TGTGCCGTACAGGGGTACGACACTGAAGCTTTCTTT. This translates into CAVQGYDTEAFF.

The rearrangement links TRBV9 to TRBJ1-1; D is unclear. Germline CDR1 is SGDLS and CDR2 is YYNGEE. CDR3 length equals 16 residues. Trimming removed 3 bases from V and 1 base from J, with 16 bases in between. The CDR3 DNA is TGTGCCAGCAGCGCCTCGAGCGGTGGGAGGAACACTGAAGCTTTCTTT. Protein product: CASSASSGGRNTEAFF.

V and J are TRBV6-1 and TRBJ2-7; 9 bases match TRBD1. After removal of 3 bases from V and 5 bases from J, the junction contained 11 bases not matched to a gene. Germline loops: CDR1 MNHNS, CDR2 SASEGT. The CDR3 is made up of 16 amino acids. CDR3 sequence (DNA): TGTGCCAGCAGTGATGCTACCGGGACAGGGTCCGACGAGCAGTACTTC. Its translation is CASSDATGTGSDEQYF.

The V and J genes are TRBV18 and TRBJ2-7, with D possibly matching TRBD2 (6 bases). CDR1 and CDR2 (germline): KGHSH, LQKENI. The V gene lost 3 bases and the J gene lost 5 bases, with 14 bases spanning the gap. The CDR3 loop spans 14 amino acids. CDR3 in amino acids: CASSPAGGSHEQYF. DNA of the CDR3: TGTGCCAGCTCACCCGCAGGAGGGTCCCACGAGCAGTACTTC.

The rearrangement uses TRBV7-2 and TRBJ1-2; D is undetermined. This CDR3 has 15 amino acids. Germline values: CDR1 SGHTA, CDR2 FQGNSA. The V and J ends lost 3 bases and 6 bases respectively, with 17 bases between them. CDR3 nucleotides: TGTGCCAGCAGCTTCACTCCCCGGGAGGTCAATGGCTACACCTTC. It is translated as CASSFTPREVNGYTF.

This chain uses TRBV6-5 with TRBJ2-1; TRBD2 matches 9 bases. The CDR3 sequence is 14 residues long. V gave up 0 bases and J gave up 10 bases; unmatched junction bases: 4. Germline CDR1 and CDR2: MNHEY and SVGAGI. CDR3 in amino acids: CASSYSPSGEEQFF. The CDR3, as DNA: TGTGCCAGCAGTTACTCTCCTAGCGGGGAAGAGCAGTTCTTC.

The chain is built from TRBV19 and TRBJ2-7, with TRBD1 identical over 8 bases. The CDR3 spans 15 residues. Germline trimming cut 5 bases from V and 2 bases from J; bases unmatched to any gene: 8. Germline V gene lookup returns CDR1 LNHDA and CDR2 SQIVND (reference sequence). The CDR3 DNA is TGTGCCAGTAGTTCCAGGACAGGGACAACCTACGAGCAGTACTTC. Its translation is CASSSRTGTTYEQYF.

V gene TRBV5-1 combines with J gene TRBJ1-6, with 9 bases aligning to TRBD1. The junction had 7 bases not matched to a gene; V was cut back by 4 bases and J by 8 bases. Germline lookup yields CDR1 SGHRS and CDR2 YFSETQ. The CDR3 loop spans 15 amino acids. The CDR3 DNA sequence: TGCGCCAGCAGCAACCAACAGGGGGCTGATTCACCCCTCCACTTT. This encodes CASSNQQGADSPLHF.

CDR3: CASSPSTGGAPDYGYTF. The CDR3 DNA sequence: TGTGCCAGCAGTCCCTCGACAGGGGGCGCCCCCGACTATGGCTACACCTTC. The gene calls are TRBV2 and TRBJ1-2, with TRBD1 matching 10 bases. Looked up from germline, CDR1 is SNHLY and CDR2 is FYNNEI. V was pared by 5 bases and J by 3 bases, with 12 bases of the junction left unmatched. The CDR3 runs 17 residues.

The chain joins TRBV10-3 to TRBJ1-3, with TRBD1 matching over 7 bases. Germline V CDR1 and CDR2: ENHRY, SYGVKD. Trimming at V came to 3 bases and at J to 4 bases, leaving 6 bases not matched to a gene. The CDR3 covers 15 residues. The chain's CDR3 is CAISDKTGAGNTIYF. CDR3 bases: TGTGCCATCAGTGACAAAACAGGGGCCGGAAACACCATATATTTT.